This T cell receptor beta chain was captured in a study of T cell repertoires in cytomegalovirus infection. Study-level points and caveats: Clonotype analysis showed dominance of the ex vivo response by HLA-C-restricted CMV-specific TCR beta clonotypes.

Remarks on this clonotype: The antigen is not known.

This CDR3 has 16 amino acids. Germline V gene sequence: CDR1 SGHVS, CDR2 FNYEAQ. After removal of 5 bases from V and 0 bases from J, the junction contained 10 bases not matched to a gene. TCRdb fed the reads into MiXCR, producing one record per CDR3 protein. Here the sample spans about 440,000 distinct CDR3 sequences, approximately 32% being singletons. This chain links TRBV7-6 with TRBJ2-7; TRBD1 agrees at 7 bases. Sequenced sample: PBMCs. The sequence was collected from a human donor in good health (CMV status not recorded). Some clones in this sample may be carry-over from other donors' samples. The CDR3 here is CASSPLGGQLSYEQYF. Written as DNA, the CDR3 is TGTGCCAGCAGCCCACTAGGGGGCCAACTCTCCTACGAGCAGTACTTC.